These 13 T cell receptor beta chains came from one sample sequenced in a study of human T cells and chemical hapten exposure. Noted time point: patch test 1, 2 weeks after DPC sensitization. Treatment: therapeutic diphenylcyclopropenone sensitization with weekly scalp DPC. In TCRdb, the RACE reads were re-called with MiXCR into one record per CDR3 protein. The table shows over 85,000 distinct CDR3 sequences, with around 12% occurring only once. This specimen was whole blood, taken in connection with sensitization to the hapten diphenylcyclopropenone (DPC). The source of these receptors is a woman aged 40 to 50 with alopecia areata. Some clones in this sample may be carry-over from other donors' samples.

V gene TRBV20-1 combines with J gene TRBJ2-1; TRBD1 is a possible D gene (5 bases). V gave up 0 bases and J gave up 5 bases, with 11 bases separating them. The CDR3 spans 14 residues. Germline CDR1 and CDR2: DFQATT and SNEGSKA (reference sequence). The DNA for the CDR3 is TGCAGTGCTAGAGATTTGGCAGGGAACAATGAGCAGTTCTTC. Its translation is CSARDLAGNNEQFF.

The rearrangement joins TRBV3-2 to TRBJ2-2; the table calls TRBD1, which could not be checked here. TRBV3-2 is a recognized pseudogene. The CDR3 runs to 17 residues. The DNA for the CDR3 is TGTGCCAGCAGCCAAGATCTTCGGCGGACAGGGTTGCGGGAGCTGTTTTTT. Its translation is CASSQDLRRTGLRELFF.

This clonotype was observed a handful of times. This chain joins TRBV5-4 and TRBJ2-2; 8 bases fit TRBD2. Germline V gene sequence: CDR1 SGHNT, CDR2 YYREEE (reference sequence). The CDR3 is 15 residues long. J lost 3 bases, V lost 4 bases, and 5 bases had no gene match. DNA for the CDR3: TGTGCCAGCAGCCAACTAGCGGACTACACCGGGGAGCTGTTTTTT. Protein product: CASSQLADYTGELFF.

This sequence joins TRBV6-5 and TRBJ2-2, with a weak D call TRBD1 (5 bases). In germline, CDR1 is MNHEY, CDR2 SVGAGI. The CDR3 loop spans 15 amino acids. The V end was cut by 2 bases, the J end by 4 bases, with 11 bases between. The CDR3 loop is CASSYESGRTGELFF. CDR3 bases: TGTGCCAGCAGTTACGAGTCAGGGCGCACCGGGGAGCTGTTTTTT.

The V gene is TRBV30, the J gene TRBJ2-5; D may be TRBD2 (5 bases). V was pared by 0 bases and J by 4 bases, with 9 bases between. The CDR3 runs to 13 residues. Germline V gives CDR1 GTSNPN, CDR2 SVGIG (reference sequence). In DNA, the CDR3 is TGTGCCTGGAGTGTAATTCGGGGAGAGACCCAGTACTTC. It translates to CAWSVIRGETQYF.

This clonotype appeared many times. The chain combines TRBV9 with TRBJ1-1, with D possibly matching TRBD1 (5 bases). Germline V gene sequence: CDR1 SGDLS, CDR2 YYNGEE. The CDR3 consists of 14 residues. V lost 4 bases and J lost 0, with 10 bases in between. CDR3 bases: TGTGCCAGCAGCCTCGGGACGTTGAACACTGAAGCTTTCTTT. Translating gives CASSLGTLNTEAFF.

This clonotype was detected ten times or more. The CDR3 DNA follows: TGTGCCAGCAGCTTGGGACATGATCAGCCCCAGCATTTT. This sequence encodes CASSLGHDQPQHF. This chain links TRBV7-2 with TRBJ1-5, with D possibly being TRBD1 (6 bases). V was shortened by 3 bases and J by 5 bases, with 8 bases between the two germline ends. The germline V gene encodes CDR1 SGHTA and CDR2 FQGNSA. The CDR3 length is 13 residues.

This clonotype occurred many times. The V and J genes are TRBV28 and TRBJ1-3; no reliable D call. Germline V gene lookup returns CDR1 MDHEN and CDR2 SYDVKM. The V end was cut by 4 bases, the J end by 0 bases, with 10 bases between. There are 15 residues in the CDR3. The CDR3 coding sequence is TGTGCCAGCAGTTCCGGGCCTCACTCTGGAAACACCATATATTTT. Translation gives CASSSGPHSGNTIYF.

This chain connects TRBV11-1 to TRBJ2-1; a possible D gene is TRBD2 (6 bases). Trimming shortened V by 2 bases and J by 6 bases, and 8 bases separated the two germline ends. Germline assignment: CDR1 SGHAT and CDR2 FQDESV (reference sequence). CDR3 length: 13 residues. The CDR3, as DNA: TGTGCCAGCAGCTTAATCGGGAGCAATGAGCAGTTCTTC. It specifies CASSLIGSNEQFF.

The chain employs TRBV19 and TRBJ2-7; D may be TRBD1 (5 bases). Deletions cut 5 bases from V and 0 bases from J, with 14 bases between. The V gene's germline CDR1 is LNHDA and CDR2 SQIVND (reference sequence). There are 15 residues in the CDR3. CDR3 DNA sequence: TGTGCCAGTAGTCTCGGCGAAGGGGTCTCCTACGAGCAGTACTTC. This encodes CASSLGEGVSYEQYF.

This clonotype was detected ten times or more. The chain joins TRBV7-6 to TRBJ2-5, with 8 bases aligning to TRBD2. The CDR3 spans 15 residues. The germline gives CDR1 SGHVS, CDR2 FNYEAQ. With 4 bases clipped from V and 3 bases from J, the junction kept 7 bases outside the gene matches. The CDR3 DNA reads TGTGCCAGCAGCTCCCGTCCGGGGGGGAAAGAGACCCAGTACTTC. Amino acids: CASSSRPGGKETQYF.

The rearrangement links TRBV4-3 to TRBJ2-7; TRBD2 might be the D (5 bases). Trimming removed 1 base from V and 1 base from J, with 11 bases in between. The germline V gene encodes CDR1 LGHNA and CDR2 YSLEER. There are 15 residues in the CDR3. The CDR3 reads CASSQVGGPSYEQYF. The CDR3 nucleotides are TGCGCCAGCAGCCAAGTAGGCGGGCCATCCTACGAGCAGTACTTC.

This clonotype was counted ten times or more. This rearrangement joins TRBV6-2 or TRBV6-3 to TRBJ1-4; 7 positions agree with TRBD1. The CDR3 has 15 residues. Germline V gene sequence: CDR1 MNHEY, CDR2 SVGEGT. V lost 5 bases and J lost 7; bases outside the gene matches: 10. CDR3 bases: TGTGCCAGCAGTCCGCTACAGGGGTTGGGTGAAAAACTGTTTTTT. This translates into CASSPLQGLGEKLFF.